One TCR beta chain is described in this entry. Its specificity is not known. This CDR3 contains 16 residues. The V and J ends lost 4 bases and 2 bases respectively, with 18 bases between them. PBMC libraries mostly used roughly 500 ng of input genomic DNA, with six replicates per sample. Assay: immunoSEQ multiplex PCR; the TCRdb copy retains only in-frame clones and omits some. The sample comprises 60,000 to 80,000 clones, more than 60% of which are singletons, and 2.5% to 3% rests with the top ten. The data originate from a study of neoadjuvant anti-PD-1 for oral cavity cancer. Stage II-IVA oral cavity squamous cell carcinoma was new and untreated by systemic or radiation therapy. Study-level findings and limits: Pretreatment Treg/Th17 ratio correlated inversely with post-treatment tumor clonality.

This material consisted of PBMCs, taken before nivolumab (anti-PD-1) treatment. The clonotype comes from a person between 40 and 85 years old with oral cavity squamous cell carcinoma. The V call is TRBV23-1, the J call TRBJ2-7, with D possibly matching TRBD2 (6 bases). TRBV23-1 belongs to the ORF category, with a function that is uncertain. The CDR3 DNA follows: TGCGCCAGCAGTCTAAGGAGGGGACGGAGACCCTACGAGCAGTACTTC. Protein product: CASSLRRGRRPYEQYF.